The rows below give T cell receptor beta chains drawn from one sample of a study of shared clonotypes between healthy human individuals. Profiled with immunoSEQ multiplex PCR; TCRdb holds only in-frame clones, not every one. The sample has more than 1,200,000 clones; around 98.5% are singletons. Sequencing was done on a sample of naive CD4+ T cells sorted from blood. The receptors shown here come from a young man in good health. CDR3s include the opening cysteine and the closing phenylalanine or tryptophan. Fields, in order: CDR3 length, V gene, CDR3 protein.

length: 16
V: TRBV2
CDR3: CASSKSRDRAGNTIYF

length: 16
V: TRBV7-8
CDR3: CASSPGVTSPAREQYF

length: 12
V: TRBV11-2
CDR3: CASSYERETQYF

length: 16
V: TRBV14
CDR3: CASSQDGGSSYNEQFF

length: 13
V: TRBV28
CDR3: CASSLIVNYGYTF

length: 16
V: TRBV6-4
CDR3: CASRPSGESSYNEQFF

length: 13
V: TRBV5-6
CDR3: CASSFTANTEAFF

length: 19
V: TRBV7-3
CDR3: CASSPRTSGITLSYNEQFF

length: 14
V: TRBV5-1
CDR3: CASSLSGRTGELFF

length: 14
V: TRBV7-9
CDR3: CASSLTGSGEKLFF

length: 14
V: TRBV4-3
CDR3: CASSQDLSTYEQYF

length: 14
V: TRBV9
CDR3: CASSAGTGMETQYF

length: 16
V: TRBV15
CDR3: CATSRDQGASNQPQHF

length: 19
V: TRBV6-4
CDR3: CASIKSLAGGPHPWNEQFF

length: 14
V: TRBV5-1
CDR3: CASSLGTTEETQYF

length: 15
V: TRBV5-5
CDR3: CASSLAPHYTDTQYF

length: 13
V: TRBV7-2
CDR3: CASSLVGQQEAFF

length: 13
V: TRBV5-1
CDR3: CASSLGGTDGYTF

length: 17
V: TRBV5-6
CDR3: CASSSGLLDRHTDTQYF

length: 15
V: TRBV4-1
CDR3: CASSQDGGRAREQFF

length: 13
V: TRBV5-1
CDR3: CASSTGDTGELFF

length: 13
V: TRBV19
CDR3: CASSRQGALEAFF

length: 14
V: TRBV10-3
CDR3: CAISPGTGQETQYF

length: 14
V: TRBV18
CDR3: CASSPAGGADTQYF

length: 16
V: TRBV5-1
CDR3: CASSFGSGMSTDTQYF

length: 12
V: TRBV7-9
CDR3: CASSSSGTGQFF

length: 13
V: TRBV30
CDR3: CAWSVTLNTEAFF

length: 13
V: TRBV5-1
CDR3: CASSSAGTDTQYF

length: 14
V: TRBV5-8
CDR3: CASSLGSGEGKQYF

length: 11
V: TRBV20-1
CDR3: CSARRSNEQFF

length: 13
V: TRBV14
CDR3: CASSQIHHYEQYF

length: 14
V: TRBV5-1
CDR3: CASSKGAGGFEQYF

length: 15
V: TRBV19
CDR3: CASRDGNGVTDTQYF

length: 14
V: TRBV5-1
CDR3: CASSFGTNQETQYF

length: 13
V: TRBV28
CDR3: CASTSPPPYGYTF

length: 13
V: TRBV9
CDR3: CASSVDPGNTIYF

length: 16
V: TRBV11-2
CDR3: CASSLDPSRPNYGYTF

length: 14
V: TRBV30
CDR3: CAWSVLAGPYEQYF

length: 11
V: TRBV29-1
CDR3: CSVGLAGEQYF

length: 13
V: TRBV7-8
CDR3: CASSLRLVIEQFF

length: 16
V: TRBV11-2
CDR3: CASQYQTSGIRDTQYF

length: 11
V: TRBV29-1
CDR3: CSVAGDHEQYF

length: 16
V: TRBV5-4
CDR3: CASSTESGRAYNEQFF

length: 17
V: TRBV11-2
CDR3: CASSLVTGTGSTDTQYF

length: 12
V: TRBV29-1
CDR3: CSVVRGRAEAFF

length: 14
V: TRBV28
CDR3: CASRRQGRPQPQHF

length: 14
V: TRBV28
CDR3: CASTPGGQYYEQYF

length: 15
V: TRBV6-1
CDR3: CASSLVGEVYNEQFF

length: 15
V: TRBV16
CDR3: CASSQSGPRTTEAFF

length: 12
V: TRBV28
CDR3: CASSGLNTEAFF

length: 15
V: TRBV28
CDR3: CASSSTSGVQETQYF

length: 18
V: TRBV9
CDR3: CASSVGISGKTTTYEQYF

length: 16
V: TRBV5-1
CDR3: CASSLYGVSLNTEAFF

length: 15
V: TRBV6-1
CDR3: CASSRATGQNTEAFF

length: 15
V: TRBV29-1
CDR3: CSVEAEQGLNTEAFF

length: 14
V: TRBV5-1
CDR3: CASSLPGPSYEQYF

length: 14
V: TRBV12-5
CDR3: CASGLGQGGNEQFF

length: 13
V: TRBV2
CDR3: CASRGHLLETQYF

length: 16
V: TRBV5-1
CDR3: CASRSGLAPSYNEQFF